This T cell receptor (beta chain) appears in the sequencing data of a study of blood T cell repertoires in COVID-19. Sequencing was performed with immunoSEQ multiplex PCR; in TCRdb, only in-frame clones are kept and a portion is missing. The sample has 150,000 to 200,000 clones; about 80% are singletons. Looked up from germline, CDR1 is SNHLY and CDR2 is FYNNEI. The CDR3 consists of 18 residues. Trimming cost V 8 bases and J 2 bases; bases outside gene matches: 15. Living in 24 US areas, the participants were between 18 and 89 years of age. Those designated as exposed participants met a COVID-19 case within 2 weeks before study entry.

Sequencing was carried out using PBMCs or T cells enriched from blood (not recorded which). The V and J genes are TRBV2 and TRBJ2-3; 11 bases map to TRBD2. The TCR sequence derives from a man in his sixties who had been exposed to COVID-19. This CDR3 reads CASVLAGGPRLYTDTQYF. CDR3 DNA: TGTGCCAGCGTCTTAGCGGGAGGGCCACGCTTATACACAGATACGCAGTATTTT.